The clone carrying this T cell receptor beta chain was recorded at least ten times. The CDR3 contains 17 residues. Germline V gene lookup returns CDR1 SGHVS and CDR2 FQNEAQ. The V gene lost 2 bases and the J gene lost 1 base, with 15 bases spanning the gap. Unique molecular identifiers tagged the TCRbeta library. TCRdb reprocessed the PCR reads with MiXCR, giving one entry per CDR3 protein. The table lists more than 200,000 distinct CDR3 sequences, about 25% of them singletons. The sample comes from a study of T-cell reconstitution after alpha-beta-depleted transplantation in children. This chain uses TRBV7-8 with TRBJ2-4; D possibly corresponds to TRBD2 (5 bases). The sequencing used PBMCs, collected before TCRalphabeta/CD19-depleted stem cell transplant. The sequence came from a girl aged 2-10 years with Fanconi anemia, due to receive a stem cell transplant. The chain's CDR3 is CASSLTAPGNAKNIQYF. The CDR3 DNA is TGTGCCAGCAGCTTAACCGCACCGGGAAATGCCAAAAACATTCAGTACTTC.